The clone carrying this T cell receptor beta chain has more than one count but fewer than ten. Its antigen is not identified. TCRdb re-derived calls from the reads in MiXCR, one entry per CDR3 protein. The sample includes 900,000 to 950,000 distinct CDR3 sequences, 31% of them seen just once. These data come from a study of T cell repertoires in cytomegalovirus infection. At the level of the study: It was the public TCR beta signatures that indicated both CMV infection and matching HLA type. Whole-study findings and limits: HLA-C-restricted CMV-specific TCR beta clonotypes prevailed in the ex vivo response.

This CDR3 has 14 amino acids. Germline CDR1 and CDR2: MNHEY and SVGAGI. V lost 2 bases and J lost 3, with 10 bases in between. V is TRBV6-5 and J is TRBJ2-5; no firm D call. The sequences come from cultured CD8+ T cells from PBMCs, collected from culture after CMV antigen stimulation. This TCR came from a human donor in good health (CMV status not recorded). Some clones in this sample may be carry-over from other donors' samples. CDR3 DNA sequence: TGTGCCAGCAGTTACACTTCGGAAGAAGAGACCCAGTACTTC. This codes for CASSYTSEEETQYF.